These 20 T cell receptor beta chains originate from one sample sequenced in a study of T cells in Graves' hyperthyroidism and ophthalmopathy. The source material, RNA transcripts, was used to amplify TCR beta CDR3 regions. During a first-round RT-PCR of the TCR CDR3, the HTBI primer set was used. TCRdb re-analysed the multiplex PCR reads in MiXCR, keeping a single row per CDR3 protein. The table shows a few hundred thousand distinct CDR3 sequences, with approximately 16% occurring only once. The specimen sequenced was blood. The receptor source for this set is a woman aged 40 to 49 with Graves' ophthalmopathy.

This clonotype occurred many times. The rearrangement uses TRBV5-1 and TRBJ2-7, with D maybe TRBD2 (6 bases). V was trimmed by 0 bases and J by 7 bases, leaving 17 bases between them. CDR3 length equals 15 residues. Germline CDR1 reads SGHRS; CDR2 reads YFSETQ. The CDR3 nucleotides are TGCGCCAGCAGCTTGGACGGGAGCGGGCCCGGGGAGCAGTACTTC. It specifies CASSLDGSGPGEQYF.

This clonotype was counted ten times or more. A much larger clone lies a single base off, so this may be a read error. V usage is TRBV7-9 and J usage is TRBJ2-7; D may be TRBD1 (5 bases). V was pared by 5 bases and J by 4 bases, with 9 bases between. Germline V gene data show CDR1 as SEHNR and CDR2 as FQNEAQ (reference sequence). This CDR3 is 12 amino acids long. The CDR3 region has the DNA TGTGCCAGCAGCATAGACAGATACGAGCAGTACTTC. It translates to CASSIDRYEQYF.

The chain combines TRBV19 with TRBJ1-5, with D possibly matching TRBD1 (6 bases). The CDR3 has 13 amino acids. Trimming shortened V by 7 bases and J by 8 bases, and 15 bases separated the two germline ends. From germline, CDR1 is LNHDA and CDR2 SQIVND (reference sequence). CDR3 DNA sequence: TGTGCCAGTACAACAGGGAGTTGGGAGCCCCAGCATTTT. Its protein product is CASTTGSWEPQHF.

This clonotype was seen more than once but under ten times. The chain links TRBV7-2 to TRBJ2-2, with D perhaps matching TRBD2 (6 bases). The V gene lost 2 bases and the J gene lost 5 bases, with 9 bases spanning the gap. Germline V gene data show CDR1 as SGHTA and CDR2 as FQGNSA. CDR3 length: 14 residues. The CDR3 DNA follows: TGTGCCAGCAGCTTATGGGGGAGGACCGGGGAGCTGTTTTTT. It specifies CASSLWGRTGELFF. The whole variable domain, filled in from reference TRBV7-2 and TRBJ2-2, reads GAGVSQSPSNKVTEKGKDVELRCDPISGHTALYWYRQSLGQGLEFLIYFQGNSAPDKSGLPSDRFSAERTGGSVSTLTIQRTQQEDSAVYLCASSLWGRTGELFFGEGSRLTVL.

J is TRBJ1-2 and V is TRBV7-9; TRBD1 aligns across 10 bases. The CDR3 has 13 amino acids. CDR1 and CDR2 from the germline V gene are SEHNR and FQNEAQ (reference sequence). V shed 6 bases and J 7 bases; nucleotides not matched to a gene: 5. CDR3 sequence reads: CASRSTGGGGYTF. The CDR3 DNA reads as TGTGCCAGCAGGTCGACAGGGGGCGGTGGCTACACCTTC.

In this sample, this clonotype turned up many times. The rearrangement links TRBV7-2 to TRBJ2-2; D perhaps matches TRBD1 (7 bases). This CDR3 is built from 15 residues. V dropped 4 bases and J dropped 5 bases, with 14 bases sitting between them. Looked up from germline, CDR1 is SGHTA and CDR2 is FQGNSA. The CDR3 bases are TGTGCCAGCAGCTCGCTGGAGGGGGCGACCGGGGAGCTGTTTTTT. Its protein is CASSSLEGATGELFF.

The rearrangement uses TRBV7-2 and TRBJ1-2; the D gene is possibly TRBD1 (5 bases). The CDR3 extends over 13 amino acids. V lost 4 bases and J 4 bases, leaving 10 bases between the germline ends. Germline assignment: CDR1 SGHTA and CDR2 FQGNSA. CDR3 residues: CASSSDIRYGYTF. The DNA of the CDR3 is TGTGCCAGCAGCTCGGACATCCGCTATGGCTACACCTTC.

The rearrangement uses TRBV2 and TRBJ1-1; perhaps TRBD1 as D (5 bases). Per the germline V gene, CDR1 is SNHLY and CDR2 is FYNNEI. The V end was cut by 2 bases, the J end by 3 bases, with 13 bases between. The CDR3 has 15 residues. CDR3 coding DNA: TGTGCCAGCAGTGAATGGGGGGGGGGTGACACTGAAGCTTTCTTT. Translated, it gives CASSEWGGGDTEAFF.

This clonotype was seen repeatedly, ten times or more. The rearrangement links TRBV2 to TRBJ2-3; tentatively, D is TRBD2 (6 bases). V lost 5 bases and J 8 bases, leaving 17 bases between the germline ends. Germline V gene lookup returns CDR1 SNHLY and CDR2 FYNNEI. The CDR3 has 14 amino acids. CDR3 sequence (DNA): TGTGCCAGCAGTCCCCGGGACTCCCGGGGTACGCAGTATTTT. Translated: CASSPRDSRGTQYF.

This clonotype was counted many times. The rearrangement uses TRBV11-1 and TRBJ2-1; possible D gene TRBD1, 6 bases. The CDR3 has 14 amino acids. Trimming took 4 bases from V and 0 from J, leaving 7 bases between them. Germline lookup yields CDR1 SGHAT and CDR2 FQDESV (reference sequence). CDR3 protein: CASSWTASYNEQFF. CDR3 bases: TGTGCCAGCAGCTGGACAGCCTCCTACAATGAGCAGTTCTTC.

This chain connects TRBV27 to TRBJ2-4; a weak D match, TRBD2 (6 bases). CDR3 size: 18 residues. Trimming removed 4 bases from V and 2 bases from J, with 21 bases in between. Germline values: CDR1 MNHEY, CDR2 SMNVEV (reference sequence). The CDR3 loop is CASSSPLGGGLTKNIQYF. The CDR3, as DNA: TGTGCCAGCAGTTCGCCCCTCGGGGGTGGATTAACCAAAAACATTCAGTACTTC.

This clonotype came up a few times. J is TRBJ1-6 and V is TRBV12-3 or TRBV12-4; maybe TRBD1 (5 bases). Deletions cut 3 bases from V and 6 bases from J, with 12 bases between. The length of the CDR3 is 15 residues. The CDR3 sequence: CASSFQNRINSPLHF. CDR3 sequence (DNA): TGTGCCAGCAGTTTCCAGAACAGGATTAATTCACCCCTCCACTTT.

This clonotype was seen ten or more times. The CDR3 DNA reads as TGTGCCAGCAGCTCTTATCCGGGACAGGGGGCCAATGGCTACACCTTC. This gives the protein CASSSYPGQGANGYTF. The chain is built from TRBV7-9 and TRBJ1-2; the match to TRBD1 covers 12 bases. CDR1 SEHNR and CDR2 FQNEAQ come from the germline V gene (reference sequence). The J segment lost 6 bases and the V segment lost 4 bases, leaving 9 bases of the junction unmatched. This CDR3 has 16 residues. The complete variable domain, with remaining parts taken from reference TRBV7-9 and TRBJ1-2, reads DTGVSQNPRHKITKRGQNVTFRCDPISEHNRLYWYRQTLGQGPEFLTYFQNEAQLEKSRLLSDRFSAERPKGSFSTLEIQRTEQGDSAMYLCASSSYPGQGANGYTFGSGTRLTVV.

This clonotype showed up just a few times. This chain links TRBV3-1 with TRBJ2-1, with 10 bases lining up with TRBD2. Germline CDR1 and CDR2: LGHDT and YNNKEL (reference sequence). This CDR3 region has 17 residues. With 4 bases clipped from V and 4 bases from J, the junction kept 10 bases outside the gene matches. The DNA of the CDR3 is TGTGCCAGCAGCCCGCGCGGGGTAGCGGGGGGTTACAATGAGCAGTTCTTC. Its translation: CASSPRGVAGGYNEQFF.

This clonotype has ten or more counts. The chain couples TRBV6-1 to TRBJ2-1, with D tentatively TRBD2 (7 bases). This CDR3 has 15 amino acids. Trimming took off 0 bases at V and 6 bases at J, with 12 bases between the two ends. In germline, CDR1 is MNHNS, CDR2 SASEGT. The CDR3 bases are TGTGCCAGCAGTGAAGCGGCGGGGGCGTCCAATGAGCAGTTCTTC. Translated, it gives CASSEAAGASNEQFF.

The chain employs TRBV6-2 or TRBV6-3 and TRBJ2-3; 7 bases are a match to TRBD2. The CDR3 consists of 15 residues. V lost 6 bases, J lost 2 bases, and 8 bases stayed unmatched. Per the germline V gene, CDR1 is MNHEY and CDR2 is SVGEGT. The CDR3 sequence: CASSLTSEPTDTQYF. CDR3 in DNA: TGTGCCAGCAGCCTCACTAGCGAACCCACAGATACGCAGTATTTT.

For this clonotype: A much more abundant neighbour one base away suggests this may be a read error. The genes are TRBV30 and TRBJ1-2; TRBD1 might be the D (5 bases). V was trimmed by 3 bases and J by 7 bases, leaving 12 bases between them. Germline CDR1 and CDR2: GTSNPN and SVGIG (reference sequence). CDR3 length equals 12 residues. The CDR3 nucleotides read TGTGCCTGGAGCCGGGGCATAAGTGGCTACACCTTC. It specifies CAWSRGISGYTF.

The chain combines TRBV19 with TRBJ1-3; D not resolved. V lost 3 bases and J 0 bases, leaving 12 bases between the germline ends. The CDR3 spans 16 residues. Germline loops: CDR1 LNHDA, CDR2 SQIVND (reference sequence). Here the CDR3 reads CASSMGWSSSGNTIYF. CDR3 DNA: TGTGCCAGTAGTATGGGGTGGTCCAGCTCTGGAAACACCATATATTTT.

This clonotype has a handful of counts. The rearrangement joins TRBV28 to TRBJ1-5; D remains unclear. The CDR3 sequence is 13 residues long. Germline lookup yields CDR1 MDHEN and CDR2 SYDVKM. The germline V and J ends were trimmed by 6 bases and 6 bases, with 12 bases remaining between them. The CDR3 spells CASRISFGQPQHF. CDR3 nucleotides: TGTGCCAGCAGGATATCCTTTGGTCAGCCCCAGCATTTT.

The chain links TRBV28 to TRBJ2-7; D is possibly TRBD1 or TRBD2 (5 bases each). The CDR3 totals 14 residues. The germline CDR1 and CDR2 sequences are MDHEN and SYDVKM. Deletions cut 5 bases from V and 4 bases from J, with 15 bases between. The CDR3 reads CASSNTGTYYEQYF. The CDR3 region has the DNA TGTGCCAGCAGTAACACCGGGACCTATTACGAGCAGTACTTC. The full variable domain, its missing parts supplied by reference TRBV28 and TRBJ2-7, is DVKVTQSSRYLVKRTGEKVFLECVQDMDHENMFWYRQDPGLGLRLIYFSYDVKMKEKGDIPEGYSVSREKKERFSLILESASTNQTSMYLCASSNTGTYYEQYFGPGTRLTVT.